The clone carrying this T cell receptor beta chain was detected ten times or more. What it binds is not known. Sequence at one end of the junction differs from germline and may be a read error. CDR1 SGHRS and CDR2 YFSETQ come from the germline V gene. CDR3 length equals 13 residues. This sample's TCRbeta library carried unique molecular identifier barcodes. TCRdb ran MiXCR on the PCR reads and lists one entry per CDR3 protein. In the table there are approximately 980,000 distinct CDR3 sequences, less than 30% of which are singletons. This sample was included in a study of T-cell reconstitution after alpha-beta-depleted transplantation in children. The study, taken as a whole, reports: It was newly produced T cells that mostly accounted for T-cell counts and diversity one year after transplant. By about two months after transplant, alpha-beta T cells reportedly arose from several hundred graft clones that had expanded. Some patients' high day-60 TCRbeta diversity was attributed to recipient cells surviving conditioning.

This specimen was PBMCs, mostly from graft donor cells, taken 360 days after TCRalphabeta/CD19-depleted stem cell transplant. The gene calls are TRBV5-1 and TRBJ1-5, with unresolved D. This TCR came from a boy under three years old who had a stem cell transplant for SCID, so the T cells may come from the graft donor. DNA of the CDR3: TGTGCCAGCAGCCCGGACGGGAATCAGCCCCAGCATTTT. It codes for CASSPDGNQPQHF.